This T cell receptor (beta chain) was identified in a study of blood T cell repertoires in COVID-19. This clone was counted a single time. Trimming shortened V by 4 bases and J by 8 bases, and 17 bases separated the two germline ends. The CDR3 length is 15 residues. Germline loops: CDR1 LNHDA, CDR2 SQIVND (reference sequence). Measured with immunoSEQ multiplex PCR; TCRdb has only the in-frame clones, and not every one. Among 100,000 to 150,000 clones listed, around 87% were seen once. The sequenced material came from peripheral blood. This chain uses TRBV19 with TRBJ1-4; D not resolved. This receptor was taken from a woman in her sixties or seventies with acute or convalescent COVID-19. DNA of the CDR3: TGTGCCAGTAGTACGTTCCGGGAGTATGACGAAAAACTGTTTTTT. Translation: CASSTFREYDEKLFF.